A selection of T cell receptor beta chains follows, all from one sample in a study of shared clonotypes between healthy human individuals. Method: immunoSEQ multiplex PCR; TCRdb's copy keeps in-frame clones and lacks some. The sample has about 2.1 million clones; 93% are singletons. Sequencing was done on a sample of naive CD8+ T cells from PBMCs. The receptors were gathered from a man in his late teens or twenties in good health. Some clones in this sample may be carry-over from other donors' samples. The CDR3 runs from the conserved cysteine through the conserved F or W. The D gene is left open where the match is weak. Where a row states a size, it is once, few, many or the class of an expanded clone; other rows omit it.

d_gene: .
v_gene: TRBV1
j_gene: TRBJ2-3
abundance: .
CDR3aa: CTSRWGQGLTSGPSSTDTQYF
CDR3nt: TGCACCAGCAGGTGGGGACAGGGGTTGACTAGCGGGCCCTCTAGCACAGATACGCAGTATTTT

d_gene: TRBD2
v_gene: TRBV7-2
j_gene: TRBJ2-4
abundance: .
CDR3aa: CASSLVGLAGPLAKNIQYF
CDR3nt: TGTGCCAGCAGCTTAGTGGGACTAGCGGGACCCCTAGCCAAAAACATTCAGTACTTC

d_gene: TRBD1
v_gene: TRBV19
j_gene: TRBJ2-6
abundance: .
CDR3aa: CASRAPGQASSGANVLTF
CDR3nt: TGTGCCAGCCGGGCTCCGGGACAGGCCAGCTCTGGGGCCAACGTCCTGACTTTC

d_gene: TRBD1
v_gene: TRBV19
j_gene: TRBJ1-1
abundance: .
CDR3aa: CASRPGTGAEAFF
CDR3nt: TGTGCCAGTAGGCCTGGGACAGGGGCTGAAGCTTTCTTT

d_gene: .
v_gene: TRBV7-2
j_gene: TRBJ2-3
abundance: .
CDR3aa: CASSSLDTQYF
CDR3nt: TGTGCCAGCTCCTCCTTGGATACGCAGTATTTT

d_gene: TRBD1
v_gene: TRBV7-9
j_gene: TRBJ2-7
abundance: .
CDR3aa: CASSIPGQESYEQYF
CDR3nt: TGTGCCAGCAGCATCCCGGGACAGGAGTCCTACGAGCAGTACTTC

d_gene: .
v_gene: TRBV27
j_gene: TRBJ2-7
abundance: .
CDR3aa: CASSLGRTATYEQYF
CDR3nt: TGTGCCAGCAGTTTAGGACGGACAGCTACCTACGAGCAGTACTTC

d_gene: .
v_gene: TRBV4-1
j_gene: TRBJ2-1
abundance: .
CDR3aa: CASSRIRPKSSYNEQFF
CDR3nt: TGCGCCAGCAGCCGGATTCGTCCGAAGAGCTCCTACAATGAGCAGTTCTTC

d_gene: .
v_gene: TRBV2
j_gene: TRBJ2-1
abundance: .
CDR3aa: CASNEPFTSSEQFF
CDR3nt: TGTGCCAGCAACGAGCCTTTCACTAGTAGTGAGCAGTTCTTC

d_gene: .
v_gene: TRBV9
j_gene: TRBJ2-5
abundance: once
CDR3aa: CASSVGGPQETQYF
CDR3nt: TGTGCCAGCAGCGTAGGAGGTCCGCAAGAGACCCAGTACTTC

d_gene: .
v_gene: TRBV5-1
j_gene: TRBJ2-2
abundance: .
CDR3aa: CASSPRRGGNTGELFF
CDR3nt: TGCGCCAGCAGCCCCCGTAGGGGTGGGAACACCGGGGAGCTGTTTTTT

d_gene: .
v_gene: TRBV7-9
j_gene: TRBJ2-4
abundance: .
CDR3aa: CASTLGLGAAKNIQYF
CDR3nt: TGTGCCAGCACCCTGGGGCTGGGGGCAGCCAAAAACATTCAGTACTTC

d_gene: .
v_gene: TRBV7-9
j_gene: TRBJ1-5
abundance: .
CDR3aa: CASSSKDGEGDQPQHF
CDR3nt: TGTGCCAGCAGTTCAAAAGACGGGGAGGGGGATCAGCCCCAGCATTTT

d_gene: .
v_gene: TRBV29-1
j_gene: TRBJ1-1
abundance: .
CDR3aa: CSVGPDSLNTEAFF
CDR3nt: TGCAGCGTGGGGCCCGACAGCTTGAACACTGAAGCTTTCTTT

d_gene: .
v_gene: TRBV4-1
j_gene: TRBJ2-7
abundance: once
CDR3aa: CASSQKSSAGYEQYF
CDR3nt: TGCGCCAGCAGCCAAAAGTCTAGCGCCGGCTACGAGCAGTACTTC

d_gene: .
v_gene: TRBV5-1
j_gene: TRBJ1-2
abundance: .
CDR3aa: CASSPLGGQGYGYTF
CDR3nt: TGCGCCAGCAGCCCTCTCGGCGGGCAGGGCTATGGCTACACCTTC

d_gene: .
v_gene: TRBV28
j_gene: TRBJ1-6
abundance: .
CDR3aa: CASSWLGVSSHSPLHF
CDR3nt: TGTGCCAGCAGTTGGCTGGGGGTCTCCTCGCATTCACCCCTCCACTTT

d_gene: .
v_gene: TRBV20-1
j_gene: TRBJ1-6
abundance: .
CDR3aa: CSGGANSPLHF
CDR3nt: TGCAGTGGGGGGGCCAATTCACCCCTCCACTTT

d_gene: TRBD2
v_gene: TRBV14
j_gene: TRBJ2-5
abundance: .
CDR3aa: CASSPGTTRQETQYF
CDR3nt: TGTGCCAGCAGCCCCGGGACTACCAGACAAGAGACCCAGTACTTC

d_gene: TRBD1
v_gene: TRBV7-6
j_gene: TRBJ2-3
abundance: .
CDR3aa: CASSYTPRTGNTDTQYF
CDR3nt: TGTGCCAGCAGCTACACCCCTCGGACAGGGAACACAGATACGCAGTATTTT

d_gene: .
v_gene: TRBV7-9
j_gene: TRBJ1-5
abundance: .
CDR3aa: CASSFDGFNQPQHF
CDR3nt: TGTGCCAGCAGCTTCGACGGCTTTAATCAGCCCCAGCATTTT

d_gene: .
v_gene: TRBV6-5
j_gene: TRBJ2-5
abundance: .
CDR3aa: CASSDRTKETQYF
CDR3nt: TGTGCCAGCTCAGATCGAACCAAAGAGACCCAGTACTTC

d_gene: .
v_gene: TRBV6-4
j_gene: TRBJ2-7
abundance: .
CDR3aa: CASSDQGRSSYEQYF
CDR3nt: TGTGCCAGCAGTGACCAGGGTCGGAGCTCCTACGAGCAGTACTTC

d_gene: TRBD2
v_gene: TRBV11-3
j_gene: TRBJ2-5
abundance: .
CDR3aa: CASSEGTSGQETQYF
CDR3nt: TGTGCCAGCAGCGAAGGCACTAGCGGCCAAGAGACCCAGTACTTC

d_gene: TRBD2
v_gene: TRBV19
j_gene: TRBJ2-1
abundance: .
CDR3aa: CASSMGGLSEQFF
CDR3nt: TGTGCCAGTAGTATGGGAGGGCTTAGTGAGCAGTTCTTC

d_gene: .
v_gene: TRBV13
j_gene: TRBJ1-1
abundance: once
CDR3aa: CASSLMAGEVPEAFF
CDR3nt: TGTGCCAGCAGCTTAATGGCAGGGGAGGTCCCTGAAGCTTTCTTT

d_gene: TRBD1
v_gene: TRBV6-1
j_gene: TRBJ2-5
abundance: .
CDR3aa: CATGTAGLETQYF
CDR3nt: TGTGCCACCGGGACAGCCGGTCTGGAGACCCAGTACTTC

d_gene: TRBD2
v_gene: TRBV4-1
j_gene: TRBJ2-4
abundance: .
CDR3aa: CASRGGTSGPIGAENIQYF
CDR3nt: TGCGCCAGCAGGGGGGGGACTAGCGGGCCCATCGGGGCGGAAAACATTCAGTACTTC

d_gene: .
v_gene: TRBV5-1
j_gene: TRBJ2-7
abundance: .
CDR3aa: CASSSAAGTGRLDEQYF
CDR3nt: TGCGCCAGCAGTTCAGCGGCGGGAACAGGGCGTTTGGACGAGCAGTACTTC

d_gene: .
v_gene: TRBV9
j_gene: TRBJ1-4
abundance: .
CDR3aa: CASSVFPTNEKLFF
CDR3nt: TGTGCCAGCAGCGTTTTCCCAACTAATGAAAAACTGTTTTTT

d_gene: TRBD1
v_gene: TRBV2
j_gene: TRBJ2-5
abundance: .
CDR3aa: CASDIGDSQPAQYF
CDR3nt: TGTGCCAGCGACATTGGGGACAGCCAGCCGGCCCAGTACTTC

d_gene: .
v_gene: TRBV6-1
j_gene: TRBJ2-7
abundance: .
CDR3aa: CASRGPGHGSYEQYF
CDR3nt: TGTGCCAGCAGGGGGCCGGGACACGGATCCTACGAGCAGTACTTC

d_gene: .
v_gene: TRBV27
j_gene: TRBJ2-2
abundance: .
CDR3aa: CASSKRAGELFF
CDR3nt: TGTGCCAGCAGTAAAAGGGCCGGGGAGCTGTTTTTT

d_gene: TRBD2
v_gene: TRBV27
j_gene: TRBJ2-3
abundance: .
CDR3aa: CASRSAGTSGTDTQYF
CDR3nt: TGTGCCAGCAGAAGCGCCGGGACTAGCGGCACAGATACGCAGTATTTT

d_gene: .
v_gene: TRBV29-1
j_gene: TRBJ1-2
abundance: once
CDR3aa: CSVRDPSDGYTF
CDR3nt: TGCAGCGTTCGAGACCCTTCGGATGGCTACACCTTC

d_gene: .
v_gene: TRBV4-3
j_gene: TRBJ2-7
abundance: .
CDR3aa: CASSQERERDTYEQYF
CDR3nt: TGCGCCAGCAGCCAAGAGCGGGAAAGGGATACCTACGAGCAGTACTTC

d_gene: TRBD2
v_gene: TRBV7-6
j_gene: TRBJ2-3
abundance: .
CDR3aa: CASSLELAGGRTDTQYF
CDR3nt: TGTGCCAGCAGCTTAGAGTTGGCGGGAGGACGCACAGATACGCAGTATTTT

d_gene: TRBD2
v_gene: TRBV10-3
j_gene: TRBJ2-7
abundance: .
CDR3aa: CAISLAGGDYLHYEQYF
CDR3nt: TGTGCCATCAGCCTAGCGGGAGGGGATTACCTTCACTACGAGCAGTACTTC

d_gene: TRBD1
v_gene: TRBV6-1
j_gene: TRBJ1-3
abundance: .
CDR3aa: CATTGQGNTIYF
CDR3nt: TGTGCCACGACAGGGCAAGGAAACACCATATATTTT

d_gene: TRBD2
v_gene: TRBV9
j_gene: TRBJ2-2
abundance: .
CDR3aa: CASSVAGGEGTGELFF
CDR3nt: TGTGCCAGCAGCGTAGCTGGGGGGGAGGGAACCGGGGAGCTGTTTTTT

d_gene: .
v_gene: TRBV18
j_gene: TRBJ2-7
abundance: once
CDR3aa: CASSPPNRQSSYEQYF
CDR3nt: TGTGCCAGCTCACCACCTAACAGGCAGAGCTCCTACGAGCAGTACTTC

d_gene: TRBD1
v_gene: TRBV2
j_gene: TRBJ1-1
abundance: .
CDR3aa: CASREQGGPEAFF
CDR3nt: TGTGCCAGCAGGGAGCAGGGGGGGCCTGAAGCTTTCTTT

d_gene: TRBD1
v_gene: TRBV28
j_gene: TRBJ2-5
abundance: .
CDR3aa: CASSLYSDRVKLQTQYF
CDR3nt: TGTGCCAGCAGTTTATACTCGGACAGGGTAAAGCTCCAGACCCAGTACTTC

d_gene: .
v_gene: TRBV4-3
j_gene: TRBJ2-2
abundance: .
CDR3aa: CASSQLSYSPGELFF
CDR3nt: TGCGCCAGCAGCCAACTGTCCTATTCGCCCGGGGAGCTGTTTTTT

d_gene: TRBD2
v_gene: TRBV15
j_gene: TRBJ2-3
abundance: once
CDR3aa: CATSTGLAGSTDTQYF
CDR3nt: TGTGCCACCAGCACCGGACTAGCGGGTAGCACAGATACGCAGTATTTT

d_gene: .
v_gene: TRBV2
j_gene: TRBJ2-3
abundance: .
CDR3aa: CASSVGAAATDTQYF
CDR3nt: TGTGCCAGCAGTGTCGGGGCAGCAGCCACAGATACGCAGTATTTT

d_gene: .
v_gene: TRBV4-3
j_gene: TRBJ2-1
abundance: once
CDR3aa: CASSQGARDADEQFF
CDR3nt: TGCGCCAGCAGCCAAGGTGCCAGGGACGCGGATGAGCAGTTCTTC

d_gene: .
v_gene: TRBV13
j_gene: TRBJ2-2
abundance: .
CDR3aa: CASSRKLGNTGELFF
CDR3nt: TGTGCCAGCAGCCGAAAACTGGGGAACACCGGGGAGCTGTTTTTT

d_gene: .
v_gene: TRBV28
j_gene: TRBJ1-1
abundance: once
CDR3aa: CASSLVREMNTEAFF
CDR3nt: TGTGCCAGCAGTTTGGTGAGGGAAATGAACACTGAAGCTTTCTTT

d_gene: .
v_gene: TRBV7-9
j_gene: TRBJ1-1
abundance: .
CDR3aa: CASSRVLNTEAFF
CDR3nt: TGTGCCAGCAGCCGTGTCTTAAACACTGAAGCTTTCTTT

d_gene: TRBD1
v_gene: TRBV6-4
j_gene: TRBJ2-7
abundance: .
CDR3aa: CATTRDRAREQYF
CDR3nt: TGTGCCACTACTCGGGACAGGGCACGCGAGCAGTACTTC

d_gene: .
v_gene: TRBV19
j_gene: TRBJ2-3
abundance: .
CDR3aa: CASSPSPGDTQYF
CDR3nt: TGTGCCAGTAGCCCCTCTCCGGGAGATACGCAGTATTTT

d_gene: TRBD1
v_gene: TRBV6-5
j_gene: TRBJ2-1
abundance: .
CDR3aa: CASSYSWTGSYNEQFF
CDR3nt: TGTGCCAGCAGTTACTCCTGGACAGGCTCCTACAATGAGCAGTTCTTC

d_gene: TRBD2
v_gene: TRBV5-4
j_gene: TRBJ2-1
abundance: .
CDR3aa: CASRSGGGEQFF
CDR3nt: TGTGCCAGCAGGTCCGGCGGGGGTGAGCAGTTCTTC

d_gene: .
v_gene: TRBV7-2
j_gene: TRBJ1-2
abundance: .
CDR3aa: CASSPPPGGYTF
CDR3nt: TGTGCCAGCAGCCCCCCGCCGGGCGGCTACACCTTC

d_gene: TRBD2
v_gene: TRBV29-1
j_gene: TRBJ2-1
abundance: .
CDR3aa: CSVEGTMKRGYYNEQFF
CDR3nt: TGCAGCGTTGAAGGGACTATGAAGCGGGGATACTACAATGAGCAGTTCTTC

d_gene: .
v_gene: TRBV7-9
j_gene: TRBJ2-3
abundance: once
CDR3aa: CASSQFQGDTQYF
CDR3nt: TGTGCCAGCAGCCAATTCCAGGGAGATACGCAGTATTTT

d_gene: .
v_gene: TRBV27
j_gene: TRBJ2-2
abundance: .
CDR3aa: CASSPYTGELFF
CDR3nt: TGTGCCAGCAGTCCCTACACCGGGGAGCTGTTTTTT

d_gene: .
v_gene: TRBV9
j_gene: TRBJ2-3
abundance: .
CDR3aa: CASSVEVARVGTHTQYF
CDR3nt: TGTGCCAGCAGCGTAGAAGTAGCCAGGGTGGGGACCCATACGCAGTATTTT

d_gene: .
v_gene: TRBV7-9
j_gene: TRBJ1-1
abundance: .
CDR3aa: CASSLGPWAFF
CDR3nt: TGTGCCAGCAGCTTAGGTCCGTGGGCTTTCTTT